A selection of T cell receptor beta chains follows, all from one sample in a study of T cell repertoires in cytomegalovirus infection. For these TCRs, the target antigens are not known. TCRdb passed the reads through MiXCR, listing each CDR3 protein once. The sample includes about 310,000 distinct CDR3 sequences, around 25% of them seen just once. The sample here was cultured PBMCs, taken from culture after CMV antigen stimulation. Every receptor here comes from a human donor in good health (CMV status not recorded). Some clones in this sample may be carry-over from other donors' samples. Both conserved end residues are part of each CDR3. The D gene is left open where the match is weak. Only part of the rows carry a size: once, few, many, or a class if the clone is expanded.

J gene: TRBJ1-2
D gene: .
clone size: many
V gene: TRBV6-2/TRBV6-3
CDR3 DNA: TGTGCCAGCAGTTGGACGGAAACTAACTATGGCTACACCTTC
CDR3 protein: CASSWTETNYGYTF

J gene: TRBJ2-3
D gene: TRBD2
clone size: .
V gene: TRBV19
CDR3 DNA: TGTGCCAGTAGTACGGGGTTAGCGGGAGTCCCAGATACGCAGTATTTT
CDR3 protein: CASSTGLAGVPDTQYF

J gene: TRBJ2-1
D gene: .
clone size: .
V gene: TRBV6-2/TRBV6-3
CDR3 DNA: TGTGCCAGCAGTTACGGCTATGTCGATGAGCAGTTCTTC
CDR3 protein: CASSYGYVDEQFF

J gene: TRBJ2-7
D gene: .
clone size: few
V gene: TRBV29-1
CDR3 DNA: TGCAGCTTCAAACAGGGCAACGAGCAGTACTTC
CDR3 protein: CSFKQGNEQYF

J gene: TRBJ2-5
D gene: .
clone size: few
V gene: TRBV19
CDR3 DNA: TGTGCCAGCCGGGGGCGGGCCCCGGGTAAAGAAGAGACCCAGTACTTC
CDR3 protein: CASRGRAPGKEETQYF

J gene: TRBJ2-5
D gene: .
clone size: few
V gene: TRBV6-1
CDR3 DNA: TGTGCCAGCAGTGAAGCGCTTTGGGGGTATAAGAGAACCCAGTACTTC
CDR3 protein: CASSEALWGYKRTQYF

J gene: TRBJ2-5
D gene: TRBD2
clone size: .
V gene: TRBV4-2
CDR3 DNA: TGTGCCAGCAGCCAAGATCTAGTGGGGACTAGCGGCCAAGAGACCCAGTACTTC
CDR3 protein: CASSQDLVGTSGQETQYF

J gene: TRBJ1-1
D gene: .
clone size: few
V gene: TRBV29-1
CDR3 DNA: TGCAGCGTTGACGCGGGGGGCATGAACACTGAAGCTTTCTTT
CDR3 protein: CSVDAGGMNTEAFF

J gene: TRBJ1-3
D gene: TRBD1
clone size: .
V gene: TRBV6-6
CDR3 DNA: TGTGCCAGCAGTTACTCGCTTGGACAGGGGTCTTCCGGAAACACCATATATTTT
CDR3 protein: CASSYSLGQGSSGNTIYF

J gene: TRBJ2-7
D gene: .
clone size: .
V gene: TRBV20-1
CDR3 DNA: TGCAGTGCTTTACTTCCCGTAGACTACGAGCAGTACTTC
CDR3 protein: CSALLPVDYEQYF

J gene: TRBJ1-6
D gene: .
clone size: few
V gene: TRBV28
CDR3 DNA: TGTGCCAGCAGTTTCGCCGGTTTTCTGATGCCCTATAATTCACCCCTCCACTTT
CDR3 protein: CASSFAGFLMPYNSPLHF

J gene: TRBJ1-5
D gene: .
clone size: few
V gene: TRBV15
CDR3 DNA: TGTGCCACCAGCAGTCGGACCTTTCGTCAGCCCCAGCATTTT
CDR3 protein: CATSSRTFRQPQHF

J gene: TRBJ2-1
D gene: .
clone size: few
V gene: TRBV4-3
CDR3 DNA: TGCGCCAGCAGCCAAGATTGGTCAGGCCAATACAATGAGCAGTTCTTC
CDR3 protein: CASSQDWSGQYNEQFF

J gene: TRBJ2-3
D gene: .
clone size: few
V gene: TRBV11-2
CDR3 DNA: TGTGCCAGCAGCTTACGGGACGCAAGAGATACGCAGTATTTT
CDR3 protein: CASSLRDARDTQYF

J gene: TRBJ2-3
D gene: .
clone size: few
V gene: TRBV20-1
CDR3 DNA: TGCAGTGTTCCGGGATACGGGGATACGCAGTATTTT
CDR3 protein: CSVPGYGDTQYF

J gene: TRBJ2-7
D gene: .
clone size: few
V gene: TRBV27
CDR3 DNA: TGTGCCAGCAGTTTAAACTGGAACTACGAGCAGTACTTC
CDR3 protein: CASSLNWNYEQYF

J gene: TRBJ2-1
D gene: .
clone size: medium-sized
V gene: TRBV7-2
CDR3 DNA: TGTGCCAGCAGCCTAGTTATGTACTCCTACAATGAGCAGTTCTTC
CDR3 protein: CASSLVMYSYNEQFF

J gene: TRBJ2-5
D gene: TRBD2
clone size: few
V gene: TRBV4-1
CDR3 DNA: TGCGCCAGCAGCCAAGACTGGGTGGCTAGCGGGAGGGCCGGGGAGACCCAGTACTTC
CDR3 protein: CASSQDWVASGRAGETQYF

J gene: TRBJ2-1
D gene: TRBD2
clone size: .
V gene: TRBV7-2
CDR3 DNA: TGTGCCAGCAGCGCCGGGACTACTGAGCAGTTCTTC
CDR3 protein: CASSAGTTEQFF

J gene: TRBJ1-5
D gene: .
clone size: .
V gene: TRBV12-3/TRBV12-4
CDR3 DNA: TGTGCCAGCAGTCCCGGCGGGGCCCAGCATTTT
CDR3 protein: CASSPGGAQHF

J gene: TRBJ2-1
D gene: .
clone size: .
V gene: TRBV7-2
CDR3 DNA: TGTGCCAGCAGCTCGACACGGGGGCGATACAATGAGCAGTTCTTC
CDR3 protein: CASSSTRGRYNEQFF

J gene: TRBJ2-5
D gene: TRBD2
clone size: .
V gene: TRBV7-2
CDR3 DNA: TGTGCCAGCAGCGGTAGGGTTAGACTAGCGCCGCAAGAGACCCAGTACTTC
CDR3 protein: CASSGRVRLAPQETQYF